This TCR beta chain stems from a study of Ad26.COV2.S vaccination and SARS-CoV-2 variants. Study background: Ad26.COV2.S was injected intramuscularly once or twice, 56 days apart. Points from the study as a whole: Similar non-spike TCR breadth was observed in recipients of vaccine and of placebo. The study found higher spike-specific TCR breadth in vaccine than placebo recipients.

Using immunoSEQ multiplex PCR, the repertoire was profiled, and TCRdb retains in-frame clones only, with some absent. The sample shows about 350,000 clones, about 87% of them seen only once. Trimming cost V 4 bases and J 4 bases; bases outside gene matches: 3. The CDR3 has 12 amino acids. Germline values: CDR1 SQVTM, CDR2 ANQGSEA. Comment on this clone: What it binds is not known.

Sample treatment: 19 received Ad26.COV2.S at low or high dose, single or two shots; a few received placebo; per-sample allocation not given. The samples were gathered on day 63 after the first injection of vaccine or placebo. Aged 18-55 years, donor was enrolled in Boston in the early 2020s. V usage is TRBV29-1 and J usage is TRBJ1-1, with 7 bases that match TRBD1. This specimen was peripheral blood, taken in a trial of Ad26.COV2.S vaccine versus placebo. The sequence came from a person aged 18-65 years who received the Ad26.COV2.S COVID-19 vaccine or a placebo. The CDR3 region is CSVGQGTTEAFF. The CDR3 DNA reads as TGCAGCGTTGGACAGGGAACCACTGAAGCTTTCTTT.